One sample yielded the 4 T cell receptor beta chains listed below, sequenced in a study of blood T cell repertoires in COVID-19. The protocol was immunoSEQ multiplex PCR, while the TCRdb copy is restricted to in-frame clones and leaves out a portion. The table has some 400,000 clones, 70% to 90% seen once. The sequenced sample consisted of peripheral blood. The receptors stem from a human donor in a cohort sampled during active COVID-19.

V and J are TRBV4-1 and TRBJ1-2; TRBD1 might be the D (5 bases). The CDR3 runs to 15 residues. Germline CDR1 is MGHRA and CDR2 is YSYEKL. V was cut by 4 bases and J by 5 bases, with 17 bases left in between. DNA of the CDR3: TGCGCCAGCAGCCGAACCTTGACAGAAGAATATGGCTACACCTTC. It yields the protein CASSRTLTEEYGYTF.

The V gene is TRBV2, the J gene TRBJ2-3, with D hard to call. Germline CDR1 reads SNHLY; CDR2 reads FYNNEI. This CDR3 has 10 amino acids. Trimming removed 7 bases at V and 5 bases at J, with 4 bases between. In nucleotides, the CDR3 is TGTGCCAGCACGGGAGATACGCAGTATTTT. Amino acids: CASTGDTQYF.

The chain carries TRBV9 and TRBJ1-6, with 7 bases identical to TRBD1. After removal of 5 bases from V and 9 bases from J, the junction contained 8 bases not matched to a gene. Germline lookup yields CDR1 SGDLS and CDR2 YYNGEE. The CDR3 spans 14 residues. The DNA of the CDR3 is TGTGCCAGCAGTCAACAGGGGATTTCTTCACCCCTCCACTTT. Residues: CASSQQGISSPLHF.

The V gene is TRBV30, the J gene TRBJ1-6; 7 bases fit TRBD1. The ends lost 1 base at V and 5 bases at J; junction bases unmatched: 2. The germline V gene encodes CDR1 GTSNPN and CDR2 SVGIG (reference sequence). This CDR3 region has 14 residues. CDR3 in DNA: TGTGCCTGGAGTGAGGGGGCCGATAATTCACCCCTCCACTTT. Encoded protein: CAWSEGADNSPLHF.